Detailed here is one T cell receptor beta chain. No cognate antigen has been identified for it. The sample holds no much larger clone one base away, and base qualities are not on file. Unstimulated CD4+ memory cells were also sequenced in three donor pairs, together with CD4+ naive, CD8+ TEMRA, CD8+ naive and CD8+ effector memory subsets. Sorted unstimulated T cells, along with proliferating T cells recovered from mixed lymphocyte reactions, underwent TCRbeta CDR3 sequencing. Fresh whole blood from fewer than 11 HLA-typed healthy donors was used to isolate PBMCs. The method was the immunoSEQ multiplex PCR assay. The deep sequencing platform assayed roughly 10^5 TCR templates per sample. Genomic DNA extracted from sorted T cells was used for TCRbeta CDR3 sequencing. The study's own analysis went as follows. Clonal analysis of TCRbeta CDR3 data was done in the R programming language. Unstimulated samples were compared with post-reaction CFSE-low samples to define alloreactive CD4+ and CD8+ clones. Regulatory or non-regulatory origin of alloreactive CD4+ clones was assigned by matching sequences to the sorted unstimulated Treg and non-Treg repertoires. The clones in this table, taken by TCRdb from immuneACCESS, are in-frame only. Not every clone is retained; where verified, under half of the shortfall comes from an unresolved V gene, and the cause of the rest is unknown. V and J calls and clone size follow that table, whereas D and trimming were derived from the DNA. The table for this sample lists roughly 56,000 clones; less than 98% of them were counted only once. The top ten clonotypes cover roughly 0.99% of the sample.

The V end gives up 5 bases and the J end 2 bases, leaving 12 bases in the junction not matched to a gene. Via the germline V gene, CDR1 is SGHTA and CDR2 FQGNSA. The CDR3 runs 17 residues from the cysteine to the phenylalanine. CDR3 DNA is the only sequence kept; it has 51 bases, read in frame from the first base. The data belong to a study of siplizumab effects on memory and regulatory T cells (dated by TCRdb to the late 2010s). At the level of the whole study: The effect of the anti-CD2 antibody siplizumab on alloreactive T-cell subsets was examined in allogeneic mixed lymphocyte reactions constructed from human PBMCs.

On the study overall, not on this receptor specifically: Unstimulated naive T cells appeared more diverse than memory T cells, and naive cells seemed to contribute substantially to the alloresponse. Because sequences below about 10^-5 frequency were poorly captured, only a minor fraction of alloreactive clones could be mapped to unstimulated subsets. Roughly 75-95% of proliferating CD4+ or CD8+ clones could not be assigned a naive or memory phenotype. In reactions with siplizumab, an average of approximately 70% of mappable alloreactive CD4+ clones were Treg-derived, compared with 25% to 30% in control reactions. The cumulative frequency of alloreactive sequences traceable to unstimulated CD4+ memory T cells was significantly reduced by siplizumab. No functional confirmation was obtained for the suppressive function of proliferating Tregs from siplizumab cultures.

This clonotype originated in a human donor in good health. The rearranged chain carries TRBV7-2 and TRBJ2-7; 10 central nucleotides agree with TRBD2. Sequenced input: naive CD8+ T cells sorted from blood. The cell subset or site label, read with the paper, signifies: unstimulated naive T cells. This receptor carries the CDR3 CASSSHAGTSVPYEQYF. DNA sequence: TGTGCCAGCAGCAGCCACGCCGGGACTAGCGTACCCTACGAGCAGTACTTC.